The clone carrying this T cell receptor (beta chain) was seen many times. The data derive from a study of identical twins. Trimming removed 0 bases from V and 0 bases from J; junction bases left unmatched: 8. The CDR3 extends over 18 amino acids. Germline values: CDR1 MGHRA, CDR2 YSYEKL. TCRdb re-called the 5' RACE reads with MiXCR, one entry per CDR3 protein. Counted here are 450,000 to 650,000 distinct CDR3 sequences, approximately 10% occurring once; the ten biggest clones make up approximately 3.2%. This sample was also put to use in a study of yellow fever vaccine responses in identical twins.

The chain uses TRBV4-1 and TRBJ2-3; 8 bases agree with TRBD2. Sequences were obtained from PBMCs. The clonotype was recovered from a woman in her late teens or twenties in good health. The CDR3 DNA follows: TGCGCCAGCAGCCAAGATTATCGGGGGGGACGGAGCACAGATACGCAGTATTTT. The encoded protein is CASSQDYRGGRSTDTQYF.